The present entry profiles one T cell receptor beta chain with its context. The repertoire was sequenced with immunoSEQ multiplex PCR; TCRdb's copy has only in-frame clones and lacks some. This table holds 60,000 to 70,000 clones, approximately 93% found once. These data belong to a study of T cell changes during pregnancy in multiple sclerosis. This CDR3 spans 15 amino acids. Germline lookup yields CDR1 SGHTA and CDR2 FQGNSA. Trimming took 3 bases from V and 5 from J; bases not matched to a gene: 4. This receptor was obtained from a female donor with multiple sclerosis, enrolled in a pregnancy study. The starting material was peripheral blood, obtained in the second trimester of pregnancy. The chain carries TRBV7-2 and TRBJ1-4, with 9 bases aligning to TRBD1. This chain's CDR3 is CASSFAGTGNEKLFF. The CDR3 DNA reads as TGTGCCAGCAGCTTCGCCGGGACAGGGAATGAAAAACTGTTTTTT.